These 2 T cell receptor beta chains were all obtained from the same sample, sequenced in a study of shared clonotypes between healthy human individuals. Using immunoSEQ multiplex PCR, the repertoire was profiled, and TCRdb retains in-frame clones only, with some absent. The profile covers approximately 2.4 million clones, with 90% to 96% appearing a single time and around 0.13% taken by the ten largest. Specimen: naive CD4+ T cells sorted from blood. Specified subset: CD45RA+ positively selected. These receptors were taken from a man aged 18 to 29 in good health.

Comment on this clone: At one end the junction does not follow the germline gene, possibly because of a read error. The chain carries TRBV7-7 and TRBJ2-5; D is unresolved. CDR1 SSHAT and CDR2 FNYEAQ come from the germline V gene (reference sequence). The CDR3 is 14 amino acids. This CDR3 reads CASSFGLPGETQYF. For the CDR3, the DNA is TGTGCTAGCAGCTTTGGCCTCCCGGGAGAGACCCAGTACTTC.

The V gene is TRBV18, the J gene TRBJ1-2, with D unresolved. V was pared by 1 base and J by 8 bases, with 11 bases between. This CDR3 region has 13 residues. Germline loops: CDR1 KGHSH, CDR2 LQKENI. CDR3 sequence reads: CASSPLPGSGYTF. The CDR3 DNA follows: TGTGCCAGCTCACCACTTCCCGGGTCAGGCTACACCTTC. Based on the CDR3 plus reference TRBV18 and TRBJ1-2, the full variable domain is NAGVMQNPRHLVRRRGQEARLRCSPMKGHSHVYWYRQLPEEGLKFMVYLQKENIIDESGMPKERFSAEFPKEGPSILRIQQVVRGDSAAYFCASSPLPGSGYTFGSGTRLTVV.